This TCR beta chain is drawn from a study of blood T cell repertoires in COVID-19. Whole-study context: Sites in the United States, Italy and Spain provided acute and convalescent COVID-19 samples. T cells, B-cell-depleted T cells, or PBMCs supplied cDNA or gDNA.

Here immunoSEQ multiplex PCR was the method, and the copy in TCRdb shows in-frame clones only, minus some. Here the sample spans tens of thousands of clones, roughly 87% being singletons. The CDR3 length is 17 residues. Germline CDR1 GTSNPN, CDR2 SVGIG (reference sequence). V trimming: 0 bases; J trimming: 0 bases; junction bases outside the gene matches: 6. Sequencing was performed on peripheral blood. The rearrangement links TRBV30 to TRBJ2-1, with 9 bases matching TRBD2. The TCR was taken from a man aged 55 to 70 with acute or convalescent COVID-19. The CDR3 spells CAWSVGAGGGSYNEQFF. CDR3 nucleotide sequence: TGTGCCTGGAGTGTCGGAGCGGGAGGAGGCTCCTACAATGAGCAGTTCTTC.